This T cell receptor beta chain emerged from a study of OX40 agonist ivuxolimab in advanced cancers. Study summary: Ivuxolimab, which is an agonistic anti-OX40 (CD134) antibody, was administered to the patients. Study-level findings and limits: Part of the nonresponder group also had normalized T-cell clonal expansion that was low. Mean expanded clone counts were higher in CD8+ than CD4+ T cells.

On this clone: Its target is unknown.

Repertoires were generated with immunoSEQ multiplex PCR, while TCRdb's copy carries only in-frame clones and drops some. Of roughly 110,000 clones listed, 90% are singletons. Per the germline V gene, CDR1 is LGHNA and CDR2 is YNFKEQ. V was clipped by 2 bases and J by 3 bases; unmatched bases: 2. The CDR3 has 15 residues. V and J are TRBV4-2 and TRBJ1-2, with 11 bases fitting TRBD1. This clonotype was sampled from an adult with an advanced solid tumor such as melanoma, head and neck, liver or kidney cancer. The input for sequencing was CD4+ or CD8+ T cells sorted from blood, taken in a trial of the OX40 agonist ivuxolimab. In DNA form, the CDR3 reads TGTGCCAGCAGCCAATCGGGACAGGGGGACTATGGCTACACCTTC. This translates into CASSQSGQGDYGYTF.